The T cell receptor (beta chain) under discussion was sequenced for a study of blood T cells in healthy people across ages. Study outcomes and limitations: Unknown donor CMV status possibly confounded expanded clonotype changes.

A word on this clonotype: Its antigen is still unknown.

V lost 3 bases and J lost 3, with 6 bases in between. This CDR3 comprises 14 residues. Together with a sample-barcoded 5' primer, a J-beta primer mix was included in a second PCR lasting about 6 to 11 cycles. Every individual sample yielded 2.5 million or more paired-end reads (each containing CDR3). A single record per CDR3 protein comes from TCRdb applying MiXCR to the 5' RACE reads. The data hold 1 million or so distinct CDR3 sequences, with 40% to 50% observed a single time. The chain employs TRBV12-3 or TRBV12-4 and TRBJ2-6; D unresolved. What was sequenced was blood. This sequence was found in an older woman in good health. The CDR3 DNA reads TGTGCCAGCAGTTTCGTTGGTGGGGCCAACGTCCTGACTTTC. This encodes CASSFVGGANVLTF.